Listed below are T cell receptor beta chains from one sample, sequenced in a study of OX40 agonist ivuxolimab in advanced cancers. Here immunoSEQ multiplex PCR was the method, and the copy in TCRdb shows in-frame clones only, minus some. The profile shows 70,000 or so clones, 80% to 95% of them singletons. This specimen consisted of CD4+ or CD8+ T cells sorted from blood, obtained in a trial of the OX40 agonist ivuxolimab. The receptors originated from an adult with an advanced solid tumor such as melanoma, head and neck, liver or kidney cancer. Both conserved end residues are part of each CDR3. The D gene is left open where the match is weak. Clone size is given for some rows only: seen once, a few or many times, or a class if the clone is expanded.

j_call v_call d_call clone_size cdr3_aa cdr3_nt
TRBJ1-1 TRBV18 TRBD1 medium-sized CASSQTTGLLNTEAFF TGTGCCAGCTCACAAACGACAGGGCTCTTGAACACTGAAGCTTTCTTT
TRBJ1-5 TRBV27 TRBD1 once CASSSYRGRWSNQPQHF TGTGCCAGCAGTTCCTACAGGGGGCGGTGGAGCAATCAGCCCCAGCATTTT
TRBJ2-7 TRBV11-2 . . CASSLSDEQYF TGTGCCAGCAGCTTATCCGACGAGCAGTACTTC
TRBJ1-2 TRBV28 . . CATTGADGYTF TGTGCCACCACGGGGGCGGATGGCTACACCTTC
TRBJ2-1 TRBV7-2 . . CASSLNSGSYNEQFF TGTGCCAGCAGTTTAAATAGCGGTTCCTACAATGAGCAGTTCTTC
TRBJ2-3 TRBV19 TRBD2 . CASSPFAAGYTDTQYF TGTGCCAGTAGTCCCTTCGCAGCGGGGTACACAGATACGCAGTATTTT
TRBJ2-3 TRBV10-3 . . CAIGTDTQYF TGTGCCATCGGGACAGATACGCAGTATTTT
TRBJ2-2 TRBV19 TRBD1 . CASKSDRDTGELFF TGTGCCAGTAAGTCGGACAGGGACACCGGGGAGCTGTTTTTT
TRBJ2-1 TRBV27 . . CASSRGNYYYNEQFF TGTGCCAGCAGCCGCGGAAATTACTACTACAATGAGCAGTTCTTC
TRBJ1-4 TRBV5-1 . . CASSLDGASNEKLFF TGCGCCAGCAGCTTGGACGGGGCATCTAATGAAAAACTGTTTTTT
TRBJ1-2 TRBV7-9 . . CASSLGGNYGYTF TGTGCCAGCAGCTTAGGGGGAAACTATGGCTACACCTTC
TRBJ2-2 TRBV4-1 TRBD1 few CASSQEEATGGKLFF TGCGCCAGCAGCCAAGAAGAGGCGACAGGGGGCAAGCTGTTTTTT
TRBJ1-4 TRBV11-2 . . CASSLGERATNEKLFF TGTGCCAGCAGCTTGGGGGAGCGAGCAACTAATGAAAAACTGTTTTTT
TRBJ2-7 TRBV29-1 . . CSVETSQGYEQYF TGCAGCGTTGAAACCTCGCAGGGATACGAGCAGTACTTC
TRBJ2-2 TRBV7-6 . . CASSSRAGELFF TGTGCCAGCAGCTCCCGGGCCGGGGAGCTGTTTTTT
TRBJ2-5 TRBV11-2 TRBD2 . CASSLGSGRGQETQYF TGTGCCAGCAGCTTAGGCAGCGGGAGGGGGCAAGAGACCCAGTACTTC
TRBJ1-5 TRBV6-5 . . CASSYFDSNQPQHF TGTGCCAGCAGTTACTTTGATAGCAATCAGCCCCAGCATTTT
TRBJ2-2 TRBV7-9 TRBD2 . CASSRPIAGGVGELFF TGTGCCAGCAGCCGTCCGATAGCGGGAGGGGTCGGGGAGCTGTTTTTT
TRBJ2-1 TRBV7-2 TRBD2 . CASSLGAGRALHEQFF TGTGCCAGCAGCTTAGGTGCCGGGAGGGCCTTGCATGAGCAGTTCTTC
TRBJ2-3 TRBV5-5 . . CASSLVGGSTDTQYF TGTGCCAGCAGCTTGGTTGGCGGTTCCACAGATACGCAGTATTTT
TRBJ2-4 TRBV18 TRBD1 . CATAGTENIQYF TGTGCCACCGCCGGGACAGAAAACATTCAGTACTTC
TRBJ2-3 TRBV7-6 TRBD2 . CASSKGLAGGSDTQYF TGTGCCAGCAGCAAGGGACTAGCGGGAGGGTCAGATACGCAGTATTTT
TRBJ2-3 TRBV5-1 TRBD2 . CASSSGLAGVAQYF TGCGCCAGCAGCTCGGGACTAGCGGGAGTTGCGCAGTATTTT
TRBJ2-1 TRBV6-6 . . CASSYLEDRYNEQFF TGTGCCAGCAGTTACCTTGAAGACAGATACAATGAGCAGTTCTTC
TRBJ2-3 TRBV13 TRBD2 . CASKIVAGGTDTQYF TGTGCCAGCAAAATAGTGGCGGGAGGCACAGATACGCAGTATTTT
TRBJ1-1 TRBV10-3 TRBD1 . CATLNTGDTEAFF TGTGCCACCCTAAACACAGGGGACACTGAAGCTTTCTTT
TRBJ2-1 TRBV2 . . CASRVGGVEQFF TGTGCCAGCCGGGTAGGGGGGGTTGAGCAGTTCTTC
TRBJ1-2 TRBV5-6 . few CASSLVTGSSGYTF TGTGCCAGCAGCTTGGTAACTGGAAGTTCTGGCTACACCTTC
TRBJ2-3 TRBV6-5 . . CASSALARDTQYF TGTGCCAGCAGTGCTCTAGCAAGAGATACGCAGTATTTT
TRBJ2-7 TRBV11-2 . . CASSPARETLYEQYF TGTGCCAGCAGCCCCGCTCGGGAGACCCTCTACGAGCAGTACTTC
TRBJ2-3 TRBV7-3 TRBD1 . CASSLGGRTGVPTDTQYF TGTGCCAGCAGCTTAGGGGGGAGGACAGGGGTCCCCACAGATACGCAGTATTTT
TRBJ2-1 TRBV7-2 . few CASRDGLRDPHEQFF TGTGCCAGCAGGGACGGACTAAGGGACCCACATGAGCAGTTCTTC
TRBJ2-1 TRBV5-8 TRBD2 . CASSNSLGLAYNEQFF TGTGCCAGCAGCAACTCCCTCGGACTAGCCTACAATGAGCAGTTCTTC